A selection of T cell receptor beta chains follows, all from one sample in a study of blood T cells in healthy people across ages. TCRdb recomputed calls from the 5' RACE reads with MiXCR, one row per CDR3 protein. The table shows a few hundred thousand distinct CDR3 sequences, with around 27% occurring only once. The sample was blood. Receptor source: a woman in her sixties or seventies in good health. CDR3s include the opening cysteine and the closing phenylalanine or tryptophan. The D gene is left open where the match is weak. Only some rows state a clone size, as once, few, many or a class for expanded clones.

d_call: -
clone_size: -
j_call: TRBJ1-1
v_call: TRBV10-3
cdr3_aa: CAISVRDTNTEAFF
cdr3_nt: TGTGCCATCAGCGTCCGGGACACGAACACTGAAGCTTTCTTT

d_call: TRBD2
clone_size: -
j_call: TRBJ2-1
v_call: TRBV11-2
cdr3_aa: CASSRPGLAGGTEQFF
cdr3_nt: TGTGCCAGCAGCCGTCCGGGACTAGCGGGAGGTACTGAGCAGTTCTTC

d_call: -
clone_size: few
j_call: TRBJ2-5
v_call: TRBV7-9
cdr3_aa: CASSLILARETQYF
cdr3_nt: TGTGCCAGCAGCTTAATCCTAGCGAGAGAGACCCAGTACTTC

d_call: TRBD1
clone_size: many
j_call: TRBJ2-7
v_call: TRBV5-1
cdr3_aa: CASSLGGQFLDSYEQYF
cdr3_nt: TGCGCCAGCAGCTTGGGGGGACAGTTTTTAGATTCCTACGAGCAGTACTTC

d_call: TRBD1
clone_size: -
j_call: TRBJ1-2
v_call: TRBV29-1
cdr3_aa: CSVGQGADDYTF
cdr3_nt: TGCAGCGTCGGACAGGGGGCGGATGACTACACCTTC

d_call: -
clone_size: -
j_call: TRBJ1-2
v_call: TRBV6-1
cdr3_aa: CASSEIQLSGYTF
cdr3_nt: TGTGCCAGCAGTGAAATACAGCTCTCTGGCTACACCTTC

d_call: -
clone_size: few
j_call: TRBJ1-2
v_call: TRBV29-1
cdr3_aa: CSVTGTASGYTF
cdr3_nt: TGCAGCGTGACCGGGACTGCTAGTGGCTACACCTTC

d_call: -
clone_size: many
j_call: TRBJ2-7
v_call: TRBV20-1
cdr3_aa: CSATTHLLEQYF
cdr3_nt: TGCAGTGCTACAACCCACCTCCTCGAGCAGTACTTC

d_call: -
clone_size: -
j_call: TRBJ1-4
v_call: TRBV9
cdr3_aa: CASSPSRPNSNEKLFF
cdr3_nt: TGTGCCAGCAGCCCATCCCGACCGAATTCTAATGAAAAACTGTTTTTT

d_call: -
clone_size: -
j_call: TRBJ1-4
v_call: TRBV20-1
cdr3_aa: CSAREGGLSEKLFF
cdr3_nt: TGCAGTGCGAGAGAGGGGGGGCTCAGTGAAAAACTGTTTTTT

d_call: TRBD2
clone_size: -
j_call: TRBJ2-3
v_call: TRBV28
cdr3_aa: CASSSWPGTSVGTDTQYF
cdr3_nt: TGTGCCAGCAGTTCCTGGCCAGGGACTAGCGTCGGCACAGATACGCAGTATTTT

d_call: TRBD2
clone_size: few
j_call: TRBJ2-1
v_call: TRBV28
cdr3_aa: CASRPGTSGSHEQFF
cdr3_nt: TGTGCCAGCAGACCTGGGACTAGCGGGAGTCATGAGCAGTTCTTC

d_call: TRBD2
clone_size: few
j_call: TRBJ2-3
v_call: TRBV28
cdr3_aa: CASSWGGAITDTQYF
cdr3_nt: TGTGCCAGCAGTTGGGGAGGGGCCATCACAGATACGCAGTATTTT

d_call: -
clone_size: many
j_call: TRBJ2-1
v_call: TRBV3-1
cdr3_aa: CASSQVSFEQFF
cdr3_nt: TGTGCCAGCAGCCAAGTTAGCTTTGAGCAGTTCTTC

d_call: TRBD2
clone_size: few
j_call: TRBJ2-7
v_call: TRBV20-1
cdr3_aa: CSARDLPSGSPYEQYF
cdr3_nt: TGCAGTGCTAGAGATCTCCCCAGCGGGAGTCCCTACGAGCAGTACTTC

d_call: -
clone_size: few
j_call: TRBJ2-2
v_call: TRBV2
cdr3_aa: CASSDSNTGELFF
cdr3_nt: TGTGCCAGCAGTGACTCGAACACCGGGGAGCTGTTTTTT

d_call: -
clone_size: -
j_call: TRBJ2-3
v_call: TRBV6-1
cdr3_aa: CASSPGWSDTQYF
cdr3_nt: TGTGCCAGCAGTCCTGGGTGGTCGGATACGCAGTATTTT

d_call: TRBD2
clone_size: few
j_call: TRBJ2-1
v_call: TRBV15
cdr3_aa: CATSNPSGRRNEQFF
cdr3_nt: TGTGCCACCAGCAATCCTAGCGGGAGGCGAAATGAGCAGTTCTTC

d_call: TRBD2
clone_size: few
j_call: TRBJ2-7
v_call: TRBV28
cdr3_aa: CASYGLAATYEQYF
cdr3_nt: TGTGCCAGCTACGGACTAGCGGCCACCTACGAGCAGTACTTC

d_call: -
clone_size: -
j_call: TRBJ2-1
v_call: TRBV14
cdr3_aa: CASSQDRNNEQFF
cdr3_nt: TGTGCCAGCAGCCAGGACCGGAACAATGAGCAGTTCTTC

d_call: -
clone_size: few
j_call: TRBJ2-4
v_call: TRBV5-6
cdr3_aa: CASSQSKNIQYF
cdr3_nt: TGTGCCAGCAGCCAATCAAAAAACATTCAGTACTTC

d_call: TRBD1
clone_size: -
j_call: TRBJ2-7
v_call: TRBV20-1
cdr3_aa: CSARDRQGSSYEQYF
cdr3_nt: TGCAGTGCTAGAGACAGACAGGGGAGCTCCTACGAGCAGTACTTC

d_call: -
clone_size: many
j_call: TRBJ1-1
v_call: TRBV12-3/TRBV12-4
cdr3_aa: CASSYEGDTEAFF
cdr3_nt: TGTGCCAGCAGTTACGAGGGAGACACTGAAGCTTTCTTT

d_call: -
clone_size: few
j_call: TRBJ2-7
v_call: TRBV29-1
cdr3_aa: CSVGGRAYEQYF
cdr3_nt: TGCAGCGTCGGGGGCAGGGCCTACGAGCAGTACTTC

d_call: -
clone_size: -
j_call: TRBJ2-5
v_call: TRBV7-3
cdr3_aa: CASSLRGKQETQYF
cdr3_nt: TGTGCCAGCAGCTTACGAGGGAAACAAGAGACCCAGTACTTC

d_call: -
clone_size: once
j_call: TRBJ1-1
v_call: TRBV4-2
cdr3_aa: CASSQDSGGATEAFF
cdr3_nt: TGTGCCAGCAGCCAAGATAGTGGGGGAGCCACTGAAGCTTTCTTT

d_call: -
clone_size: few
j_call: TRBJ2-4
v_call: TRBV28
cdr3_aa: CASSSGGGAKNIQYF
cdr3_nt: TGTGCCAGCAGTTCCGGAGGGGGCGCCAAAAACATTCAGTACTTC

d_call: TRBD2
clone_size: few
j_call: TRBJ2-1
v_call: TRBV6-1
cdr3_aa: CASQGGSGTRKGGQFF
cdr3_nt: TGTGCCAGCCAAGGCGGCTCCGGGACTAGAAAAGGTGGGCAGTTCTTC

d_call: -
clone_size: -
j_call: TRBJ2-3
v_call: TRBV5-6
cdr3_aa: CASGLADTQYF
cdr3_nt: TGTGCCAGCGGCTTGGCGGATACGCAGTATTTT

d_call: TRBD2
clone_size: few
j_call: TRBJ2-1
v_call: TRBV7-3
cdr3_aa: CASSSPGASGGNEQFF
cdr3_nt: TGTGCCAGCAGCTCCCCCGGGGCTAGCGGGGGCAATGAGCAGTTCTTC

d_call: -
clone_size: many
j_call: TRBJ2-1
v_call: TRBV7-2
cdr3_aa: CASGLLRYAKYNEQFF
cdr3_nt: TGTGCCAGCGGACTTTTGCGGTACGCGAAGTACAATGAGCAGTTCTTC

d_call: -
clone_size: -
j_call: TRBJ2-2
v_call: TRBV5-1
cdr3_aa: CASSKEGWGQPGELFF
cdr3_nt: TGCGCCAGCAGCAAGGAGGGATGGGGACAGCCCGGGGAGCTGTTTTTT

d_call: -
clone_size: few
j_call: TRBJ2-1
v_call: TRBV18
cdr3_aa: CASSPDIGNEQFF
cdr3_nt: TGTGCCAGCTCACCAGATATAGGCAATGAGCAGTTCTTC

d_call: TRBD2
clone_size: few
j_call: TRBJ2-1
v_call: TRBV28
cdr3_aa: CASSPGTRRNEQFF
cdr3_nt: TGTGCCAGCAGTCCCGGGACTAGGAGGAATGAGCAGTTCTTC

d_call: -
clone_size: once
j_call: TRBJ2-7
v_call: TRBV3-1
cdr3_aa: CASSQDSVYEQYF
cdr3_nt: TGTGCCAGCAGCCAAGATTCTGTGTACGAGCAGTACTTC

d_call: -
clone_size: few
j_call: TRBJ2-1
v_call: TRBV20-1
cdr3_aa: CSARPSTNYNEQFF
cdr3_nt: TGCAGTGCTAGACCGTCGACTAACTACAATGAGCAGTTCTTC

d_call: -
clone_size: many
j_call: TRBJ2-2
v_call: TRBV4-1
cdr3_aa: CASSQVDMGWVYGELFF
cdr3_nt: TGCGCCAGCAGCCAAGTTGATATGGGGTGGGTCTACGGGGAGCTGTTTTTT

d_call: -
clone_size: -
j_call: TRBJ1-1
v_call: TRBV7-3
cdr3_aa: CASSLEGVPNTEAFF
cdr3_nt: TGTGCCAGCAGCTTAGAGGGCGTCCCGAACACTGAAGCTTTCTTT

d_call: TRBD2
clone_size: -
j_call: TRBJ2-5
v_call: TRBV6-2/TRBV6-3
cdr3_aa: CASSPAWSGGETQYF
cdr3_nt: TGTGCCAGCAGTCCAGCGTGGAGCGGGGGGGAGACCCAGTACTTC

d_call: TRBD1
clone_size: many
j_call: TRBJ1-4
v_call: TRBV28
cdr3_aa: CASSSPRDRAF
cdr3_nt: TGTGCCAGCAGTTCTCCCCGGGACAGGGCATTT

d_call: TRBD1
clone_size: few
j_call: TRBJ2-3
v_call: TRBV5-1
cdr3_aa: CASSSDREKQYF
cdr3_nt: TGCGCCAGCAGTTCCGACAGGGAAAAGCAGTATTTT

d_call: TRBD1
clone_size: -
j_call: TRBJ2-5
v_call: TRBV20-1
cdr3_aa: CSATAGGLETQYF
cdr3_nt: TGCAGTGCCACGGCAGGGGGATTGGAGACCCAGTACTTC

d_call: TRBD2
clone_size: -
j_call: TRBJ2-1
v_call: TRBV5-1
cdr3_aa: CASSLDAGGGMNEQFF
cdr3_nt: TGCGCCAGCAGCTTGGACGCGGGGGGCGGAATGAATGAGCAGTTCTTC

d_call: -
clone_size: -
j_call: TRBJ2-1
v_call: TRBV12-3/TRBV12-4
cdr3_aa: CASFRGCYNEQFF
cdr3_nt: TGTGCCAGCTTCAGGGGATGCTACAATGAGCAGTTCTTC

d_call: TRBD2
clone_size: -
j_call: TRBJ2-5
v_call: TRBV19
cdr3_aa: CASSRRGPQGGETQYF
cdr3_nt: TGTGCCAGTAGTCGACGAGGGCCCCAGGGAGGGGAGACCCAGTACTTC

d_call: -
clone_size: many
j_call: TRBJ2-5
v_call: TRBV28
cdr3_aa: CASSPTGNQETQYF
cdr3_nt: TGTGCCAGCAGTCCTACAGGGAACCAAGAGACCCAGTACTTC

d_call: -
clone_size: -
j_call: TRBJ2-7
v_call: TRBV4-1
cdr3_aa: CASSQVGRRSYEQYF
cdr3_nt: TGCGCCAGCAGCCAAGTTGGCAGGCGATCCTACGAGCAGTACTTC

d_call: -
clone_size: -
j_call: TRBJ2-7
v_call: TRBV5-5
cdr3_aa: CASSSKVDPLREQYF
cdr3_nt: TGTGCCAGCAGTTCAAAAGTGGACCCCCTTAGGGAGCAGTACTTC